The subject of this entry is one T cell receptor (beta chain). Its specificity is not known. This sample is part of a study of shared clonotypes between healthy human individuals. The study separated CD4+ cells into CD45RA+ naive and CD45RA-negative memory subsets. Study-level findings and limits: Sampling included only blood; tissue repertoires likely differ. In general, naive subsets displayed greater estimated richness than memory subsets did. The sharing of 4.5% to 5% of naive CD4 clonotypes was seen across a handful of donors.

The assay was immunoSEQ multiplex PCR, and TCRdb's table has in-frame clones only and misses some. The repertoire holds roughly 530,000 clones, about 95% seen once, with 0.05% to 0.07% in the top ten. Germline V gene sequence: CDR1 KGHSH, CDR2 LQKENI. V shed 4 bases and J 4 bases; nucleotides not matched to a gene: 4. The CDR3 totals 15 residues. Material: naive CD4+ T cells sorted from blood. The subset is: CD45RA+ positively selected. This rearrangement joins TRBV18 to TRBJ1-5; 10 bases are a match to TRBD1. The source of this sequence is a woman aged 25-40 years in good health. This CDR3 reads CASSRGQGVNQPQHF. The CDR3 DNA reads as TGTGCCAGCTCACGTGGACAGGGGGTAAATCAGCCCCAGCATTTT. The variable domain in full, completed from reference TRBV18 and TRBJ1-5, reads NAGVMQNPRHLVRRRGQEARLRCSPMKGHSHVYWYRQLPEEGLKFMVYLQKENIIDESGMPKERFSAEFPKEGPSILRIQQVVRGDSAAYFCASSRGQGVNQPQHFGDGTRLSIL.